Below are 14 T cell receptor beta chains sequenced from a single sample in a study of lymphopenia after photon versus proton radiotherapy. Assay used: immunoSEQ multiplex PCR; TCRdb lists only in-frame clones, some missing. The sample includes 35,000 to 45,000 clones, about four fifths of them seen just once. The sequences come from peripheral blood, collected from a patient treated with proton-based radiotherapy. These receptors were collected from a woman between 65 and 79 years old with pancreatic cancer.

This chain uses TRBV15 with TRBJ1-2; D ambiguous. The germline V gene has CDR1 LNHNV and CDR2 YYDKDF (reference sequence). This CDR3 region has 12 residues. Trimming cost V 6 bases and J 10 bases, with 15 bases left between them. DNA for the CDR3: TGTGCCACCAGTCGACTATTAAGCGACTACACCTTC. Translated, it gives CATSRLLSDYTF.

The chain employs TRBV6-1 and TRBJ2-7; D is possibly TRBD2 (5 bases). Trimming removed 7 bases at V and 0 bases at J, with 10 bases between. This CDR3 is built from 13 residues. Germline V CDR1 and CDR2: MNHNS, SASEGT. The DNA of the CDR3 is TGTGCCAGCACGAGCGGCAGCTCCTACGAGCAGTACTTC. Amino acid sequence: CASTSGSSYEQYF.

This clone was recorded once. At one boundary the junction diverges from the germline segment, which might be a read error. This chain links TRBV7-7 with TRBJ2-5, with D maybe TRBD2 (5 bases). The CDR3 has 12 residues. Germline V lookup: CDR1 SSHAT, CDR2 FNYEAQ (reference sequence). The CDR3 coding sequence is TGTGCTAGCAGCCGGGGACAAGAGACCCAGTACTTC. Translating it yields CASSRGQETQYF.

The CDR3 sequence: CASSFSGFYGYTF. CDR3 nucleotides: TGTGCCAGCAGCTTTTCAGGCTTTTATGGCTACACCTTC. V usage is TRBV7-9 and J usage is TRBJ1-2; D is undetermined. The CDR3 totals 13 residues. Trimming removed 3 bases at V and 5 bases at J, with 10 bases between. Looked up from germline, CDR1 is SEHNR and CDR2 is FQNEAQ (reference sequence). Using reference TRBV7-9 and TRBJ1-2 for the parts outside the CDR3, the full variable domain is DTGVSQNPRHKITKRGQNVTFRCDPISEHNRLYWYRQTLGQGPEFLTYFQNEAQLEKSRLLSDRFSAERPKGSFSTLEIQRTEQGDSAMYLCASSFSGFYGYTFGSGTRLTVV.

The chain joins TRBV28 to TRBJ1-5, with D possibly matching TRBD1 (6 bases). V dropped 3 bases and J dropped 6 bases, with 12 bases sitting between them. Per the germline V gene, CDR1 is MDHEN and CDR2 is SYDVKM. This CDR3 is 14 amino acids long. CDR3 residues: CASSLTQDSQPQHF. Written as DNA, the CDR3 is TGTGCCAGCAGTTTGACGCAGGACAGTCAGCCCCAGCATTTT.

V and J are TRBV28 and TRBJ1-5; the D is unclear. Looked up from germline, CDR1 is MDHEN and CDR2 is SYDVKM. The CDR3 covers 12 residues. V lost 8 bases, J lost 2 bases, and 7 bases lay in between. DNA for the CDR3: TGTGCCAGCGCTCCGGGCAATCAGCCCCAGCATTTT. As protein: CASAPGNQPQHF.

The chain couples TRBV19 to TRBJ1-1; the D gene is possibly TRBD1 (6 bases). V gave up 2 bases and J gave up 0 bases, with 16 bases separating them. Germline loops: CDR1 LNHDA, CDR2 SQIVND (reference sequence). This CDR3 region has 17 residues. The CDR3 is CASSISGQTIMNTEAFF. CDR3 nucleotides: TGTGCCAGTAGTATAAGCGGACAGACTATCATGAACACTGAAGCTTTCTTT.

This chain uses TRBV19 with TRBJ1-1, with D unresolved. CDR3 length: 16 residues. Germline V lookup: CDR1 LNHDA, CDR2 SQIVND (reference sequence). V was trimmed by 7 bases and J by 1 base, leaving 19 bases between them. The CDR3 region has the DNA TGTGCCAGTAACGTCGGGAGATCCCCGCAGAACACTGAAGCTTTCTTT. Translating gives CASNVGRSPQNTEAFF. Looking up the rest from reference TRBV19 and TRBJ1-1 gives the full variable domain: DGGITQSPKYLFRKEGQNVTLSCEQNLNHDAMYWYRQDPGQGLRLIYYSQIVNDFQKGDIAEGYSVSREKKESFPLTVTSAQKNPTAFYLCASNVGRSPQNTEAFFGQGTRLTVV.

The V call is TRBV6-6, the J call TRBJ2-5; 8 bases fit TRBD1. Unmatched junction bases numbered 11, after V lost 10 bases and J lost 1 base. The CDR3 is 15 amino acids. Germline CDR1 and CDR2: MNHNY and SVGAGI (reference sequence). The CDR3 here is CATRPGTGGQETQYF. For the CDR3, the DNA is TGTGCCACCAGACCAGGGACAGGTGGCCAAGAGACCCAGTACTTC.

The gene calls are TRBV19 and TRBJ2-7, with 7 bases fitting TRBD2. Germline CDR1 is LNHDA and CDR2 is SQIVND (reference sequence). The V segment lost 0 bases and the J segment 7 bases; nucleotides outside the gene matches: 12. The CDR3 is made up of 16 amino acids. CDR3 loop: CASSIDVASGTGEQYF. CDR3 bases: TGTGCCAGTAGTATAGATGTGGCTAGCGGTACTGGGGAGCAGTACTTC. The full variable domain, its missing parts supplied by reference TRBV19 and TRBJ2-7, is DGGITQSPKYLFRKEGQNVTLSCEQNLNHDAMYWYRQDPGQGLRLIYYSQIVNDFQKGDIAEGYSVSREKKESFPLTVTSAQKNPTAFYLCASSIDVASGTGEQYFGPGTRLTVT.

This rearrangement joins TRBV20-1 to TRBJ2-7; no reliable D call. Germline CDR1 is DFQATT and CDR2 is SNEGSKA (reference sequence). V lost 3 bases and J lost 4, with 7 bases in between. This CDR3 has 11 amino acids. The CDR3 is CSARPRYEQYF. In DNA, the CDR3 is TGCAGTGCTAGGCCGCGGTACGAGCAGTACTTC.

This sequence joins TRBV30 and TRBJ1-5, with 9 nucleotides matching TRBD1. The CDR3 sequence is 15 residues long. The germline V gene has CDR1 GTSNPN and CDR2 SVGIG (reference sequence). V dropped 3 bases and J dropped 6; count of bases not matched to a gene: 9. This chain's CDR3 is CAWSPGQGGRQPQHF. CDR3 bases: TGTGCCTGGAGCCCGGGACAGGGAGGTCGTCAGCCCCAGCATTTT.

The chain is built from TRBV7-2 and TRBJ2-1; D gene ambiguous. V shed 4 bases and J shed 1 base, with 11 bases lying between them. The length of the CDR3 is 15 residues. Germline CDR1 reads SGHTA; CDR2 reads FQGNSA. CDR3: CASSSVRSSYNEQFF. The CDR3 DNA follows: TGTGCCAGCAGCTCGGTAAGGAGTTCCTACAATGAGCAGTTCTTC.

The CDR3 protein is CASSLVTDTQYF. CDR3 in DNA: TGTGCCAGCAGCTTGGTGACAGATACGCAGTATTTT. The rearrangement uses TRBV5-6 and TRBJ2-3; D is unclear. Germline V gene lookup returns CDR1 SGHDT and CDR2 YYEEEE. CDR3 length equals 12 residues. Trimming took 0 bases from V and 3 from J, leaving 2 bases between them.